Listed here are 19 T cell receptor beta chains from one sample, sequenced in a study of post-analysis software for immune sequencing data. Study-wide findings and caveats: The study found TRBV5-6, TRBV5-1 and TRBV20-1 among roughly 5 TRBV segments more frequent in patients than controls.

The authors incorporated unique molecular identifiers into the TCR beta cDNA libraries. MiXCR, applied by TCRdb to the PCR reads, yields one record per CDR3 protein. The table records fewer than 850,000 distinct CDR3 sequences, 25% to 30% of them present only once. The antigens of these receptors remain unknown. Sequenced sample: blood. These receptors all stem from a girl aged 10-17 years with multiple sclerosis.

The chain couples TRBV20-1 to TRBJ2-1; 7 bases align to TRBD2. Germline CDR1 and CDR2: DFQATT and SNEGSKA (reference sequence). The trim removed 3 bases at V and 3 bases at J, leaving 8 bases unmatched. The CDR3 is made up of 15 amino acids. DNA for the CDR3: TGCAGTGCTAGGCATCGGCGGGGGATCTACAATGAGCAGTTCTTC. It specifies CSARHRRGIYNEQFF.

V gene TRBV9 combines with J gene TRBJ1-2; unclear D gene. With 7 bases removed from V and 8 bases from J, the gap between germline ends came to 18 bases. Looked up from germline, CDR1 is SGDLS and CDR2 is YYNGEE. This CDR3 contains 13 residues. The CDR3 nucleotides are TGTGCCAGCGTAGCGGAGGGAGGCGACGGCTACACCTTC. Amino acid sequence: CASVAEGGDGYTF.

This clonotype was counted a single time. This chain links TRBV6-2 or TRBV6-3 with TRBJ1-1; D gene unclear. The length of the CDR3 is 14 residues. Germline CDR1 MNHEY, CDR2 SVGEGT. With 2 bases removed from V and 1 base from J, the gap between germline ends came to 8 bases. CDR3 bases: TGTGCCAGCAGTTACGGGCATTCGAACACTGAAGCTTTCTTT. It yields the protein CASSYGHSNTEAFF.

V gene TRBV15 combines with J gene TRBJ2-3; D is undetermined. Germline V CDR1 and CDR2: LNHNV, YYDKDF (reference sequence). The CDR3 runs 13 residues. The ends were cut back, 2 bases at V and 0 bases at J, with 3 bases in the middle. Written as DNA, the CDR3 is TGTGCCACCAGCAGACCCAGCACAGATACGCAGTATTTT. Residues: CATSRPSTDTQYF.

The chain combines TRBV5-1 with TRBJ2-5, with 7 bases identical to TRBD1. CDR1 is SGHRS and CDR2 is YFSETQ in the germline V gene. The CDR3 loop spans 15 amino acids. V trimming: 4 bases; J trimming: 5 bases; junction bases outside the gene matches: 11. The CDR3 protein is CASSENLQGWETQYF. DNA for the CDR3: TGCGCCAGCAGCGAAAACCTACAGGGGTGGGAGACCCAGTACTTC.

In this sample, this clonotype turned up once. The J gene is TRBJ2-2, the V gene TRBV25-1; tentative D call: TRBD1 (6 bases). Trimming pared 6 bases from V and 7 bases from J, leaving 12 bases between. The CDR3 extends over 13 amino acids. CDR1 is MGHDK, CDR2 SYGVNS, per germline. DNA for the CDR3: TGTGCCAGCAGAAGGACAGAGGACGGGGAGCTGTTTTTT. Protein product: CASRRTEDGELFF.

The J gene is TRBJ2-3, the V gene TRBV5-1; D is possibly TRBD2 (5 bases). Looked up from germline, CDR1 is SGHRS and CDR2 is YFSETQ. Deletions cut 0 bases from V and 5 bases from J, with 19 bases between. The CDR3 loop spans 17 amino acids. CDR3 sequence reads: CASSLAVAGEPVDTQYF. In nucleotides, the CDR3 is TGCGCCAGCAGCTTGGCCGTGGCGGGCGAGCCCGTAGATACGCAGTATTTT.

The sample holds a few counts of this clonotype. The chain is built from TRBV7-9 and TRBJ1-3; D may be TRBD1 (6 bases). The CDR3 spans 16 residues. CDR1 SEHNR and CDR2 FQNEAQ come from the germline V gene (reference sequence). The V end lost 6 bases, the J end lost 2 bases, and 17 bases lay between the germline ends. The CDR3 region is CASRFGGGEAGNTIYF. As DNA, the CDR3 is TGTGCCAGCAGGTTCGGTGGGGGCGAAGCTGGAAACACCATATATTTT.

The chain recombines TRBV5-1 with TRBJ2-1; 10 bases agree with TRBD2. The junction had 10 bases not matched to a gene; V was cut back by 3 bases and J by 7 bases. In germline, CDR1 is SGHRS, CDR2 YFSETQ. The CDR3 covers 16 residues. CDR3 DNA sequence: TGCGCCAGCAGCTCATCAGCGGGGGGGGTAAAAAATGAGCAGTTCTTC. This encodes CASSSSAGGVKNEQFF. The variable domain in full, completed from reference TRBV5-1 and TRBJ2-1, reads KAGVTQTPRYLIKTRGQQVTLSCSPISGHRSVSWYQQTPGQGLQFLFEYFSETQRNKGNFPGRFSGRQFSNSRSEMNVSTLELGDSALYLCASSSSAGGVKNEQFFGPGTRLTVL.

The chain couples TRBV10-3 to TRBJ1-3, with a possible D match to TRBD1 (5 bases). The V and J ends lost 6 bases and 3 bases respectively, with 18 bases between them. The germline V gene has CDR1 ENHRY and CDR2 SYGVKD. The CDR3 has 16 amino acids. In nucleotides, the CDR3 is TGTGCCATCAGCGACCTTCGAGGGGCCGGTGGAAACACCATATATTTT. It encodes CAISDLRGAGGNTIYF.

This clonotype was seen only a few times. The chain combines TRBV10-3 with TRBJ2-6; D possibly corresponds to TRBD1 (5 bases). Trimming shortened V by 4 bases and J by 0 bases, and 13 bases separated the two germline ends. Germline V gives CDR1 ENHRY, CDR2 SYGVKD. The length of the CDR3 is 17 residues. The CDR3 here is CAISAQGPTSGANVLTF. DNA for the CDR3: TGTGCCATCAGTGCCCAGGGTCCAACCTCTGGGGCCAACGTCCTGACTTTC.

The chain has TRBV18 and TRBJ2-3, with no clear D. CDR1 and CDR2 (germline): KGHSH, LQKENI. The CDR3 consists of 13 residues. Trimming stripped 2 bases from V and 5 bases from J, with 8 bases between. The CDR3 DNA is TGTGCCAGCTCACCAGATAACCTAGATACGCAGTATTTT. Its protein product is CASSPDNLDTQYF.

This rearrangement joins TRBV20-1 to TRBJ2-3; 10 bases agree with TRBD2. Per germline, CDR1 DFQATT and CDR2 SNEGSKA (reference sequence). The CDR3 sequence is 17 residues long. Unmatched junction bases numbered 11, after V lost 5 bases and J lost 0 bases. In DNA form, the CDR3 reads TGCAGTGCTCCGTTGAGCTTAGCGGGGGGAAGCACAGATACGCAGTATTTT. Translation gives CSAPLSLAGGSTDTQYF.

This clonotype was picked up many times. The CDR3 DNA sequence: TGCAGCGGGGGGGACATAAACATTCAGTACTTC. This codes for CSGGDINIQYF. V is TRBV29-1 and J is TRBJ2-4, with D perhaps being TRBD1 or TRBD2 (6 bases each). The CDR3 has 11 amino acids. CDR1 is SQVTM, CDR2 ANQGSEA, per germline. V lost 7 bases and J 6 bases, leaving 10 bases between the germline ends.

This clonotype was found many times. The germline gene is not matched at one end of the junction; a read error may be the cause. CDR3 in amino acids: CASSQGNRGSDEQYF. The CDR3 DNA follows: TGCGCCAGCAGCCAAGGGAACCGGGGCTCCGACGAGCAGTACTTC. The rearrangement links TRBV4-3 to TRBJ2-7, with D perhaps being TRBD1 or TRBD2 (5 bases each). This CDR3 has 15 residues. In germline, CDR1 is LGHNA, CDR2 YSLEER.

The count of this clonotype is one. V and J are TRBV7-2 and TRBJ1-4; tentative D call: TRBD1 (5 bases). There are 15 residues in the CDR3. CDR1 is SGHTA, CDR2 FQGNSA, per germline. Trimming removed 1 base from V and 4 bases from J, with 10 bases in between. The chain's CDR3 is CASSLGGTRNEKLFF. In DNA form, the CDR3 reads TGTGCCAGCAGCTTAGGGGGGACCCGTAATGAAAAACTGTTTTTT.

This clonotype was detected a few times. The chain recombines TRBV7-2 with TRBJ2-3; 12 bases agree with TRBD2. Germline V gene lookup returns CDR1 SGHTA and CDR2 FQGNSA. The CDR3 runs 18 residues. V lost 2 bases, J lost 1 base, and 7 bases stayed unmatched. The DNA for the CDR3 is TGTGCCAGCAGCTTACGGGCTAGCGGGAGGGGTGGCACAGATACGCAGTATTTT. As protein: CASSLRASGRGGTDTQYF. Drawing the rest from reference TRBV7-2 and TRBJ2-3, the complete variable domain is GAGVSQSPSNKVTEKGKDVELRCDPISGHTALYWYRQSLGQGLEFLIYFQGNSAPDKSGLPSDRFSAERTGGSVSTLTIQRTQQEDSAVYLCASSLRASGRGGTDTQYFGPGTRLTVL.

This chain connects TRBV5-1 to TRBJ2-5, with TRBD1 identical over 7 bases. The CDR3 is made up of 15 amino acids. J lost 0 bases, V lost 4 bases, and 6 bases had no gene match. The germline gives CDR1 SGHRS, CDR2 YFSETQ. The CDR3 sequence is CASSPPGQHQETQYF. CDR3 sequence (DNA): TGCGCCAGCAGCCCACCGGGACAGCACCAAGAGACCCAGTACTTC.

This clonotype has only a few counts. This chain links TRBV4-1 with TRBJ1-6, with D tentatively TRBD1 (6 bases). V lost 4 bases, J lost 9 bases, and 19 bases lay in between. CDR1 and CDR2 (germline): MGHRA, YSYEKL. CDR3 length equals 16 residues. In DNA form, the CDR3 reads TGCGCCAGCAGCCCGCTACCTGACAGGCGGATTTCACCCCTCCACTTT. Translated: CASSPLPDRRISPLHF.